This T cell receptor (beta chain) derives from a study of T cell responses to AZD1222 COVID-19 vaccine (dated by TCRdb to the early 2020s). The study in broad terms: Because spike-specific TCR depth and breadth did not differ between the two schedules, AZD1222 recipients who got a second dose at roughly 4 weeks were pooled with those who got a second dose at roughly 12 weeks. Trial participants were enrolled by age into subgroups of 18-55, 56-69 and 70-plus years, and roughly 150, 30 and 60 TCR-sequenced participants, respectively, were included in these subgroups. TCR sequencing was performed for roughly 250 trial participants, of whom around 200 were given two doses of AZD1222 and approximately 25 were given two doses of MenACWY control vaccine. General conclusions and limits of the study: Spike-specific TCR breadth and depth rose significantly after two AZD1222 doses compared with day 0 and with MenACWY recipients. Reportedly, almost half of the unique spike-specific TCRs recognized epitopes lying outside the regions that are mutated in the B.1.351 and B.1.1.7 variants. Participants were mostly white British and included more females than males, and it was suggested by the authors that clonal diversity may have been underestimated. The 56-69-year group was small, and its depth increase did not reach significance, likely because of low power. The vaccine-associated CD4 TCRs covered the entire spike protein, and the dominant responses fell in regions 160-218 and 743-854. No day 14 peak-response samples were available, so repertoires were characterized only after the peak T cell response. Conclusions about previously exposed vaccinees were limited because only six AZD1222 recipients were SARS-CoV-2 seropositive at baseline.

According to the study, the label for this sample's time point signals: baseline before first vaccination. Vaccinee samples came from UK trials COV001 and COV002, including a single-blind randomized controlled phase 2/3 trial of AZD1222 (ChAdOx1 nCoV-19) in healthy adults. For TCRbeta chain sequencing, PBMC samples from trial participants were taken at day 0 and at day 28 after the second dose. Turning to this clone: Its recognized antigen is unknown. Per-base qualities were not stored, and no clone one base away is much larger.

The CDR3 regions of human TCRbeta chains were subjected to immunosequencing. The published analysis was carried out like this. Repertoire TCRs were checked for matches against a reference library of SARS-CoV-2-specific TCRs that had been generated using the MIRA antigen-specificity platform. Breadth meant the fraction of unique TCRs that were SARS-CoV-2-associated, whereas depth meant the fraction of total T cells that were SARS-CoV-2-associated. Using the MIRA data, every spike-specific TCR was mapped to the spike region that the TCR reacted to and assigned to either a CD4 or a CD8 class. Log10-transformed breadth and depth values were compared by one-way ANOVA with Sidak's multiple comparisons tests. TCRdb took over this immuneACCESS table, retaining in-frame rearrangements with V and J assigned. Such tables are incomplete; in checked studies, under half of the missing clones stem from an unresolved V gene, and the remainder is unexplained. Clone size and the V and J calls come from that table; the DNA yielded D and trimming. Across this sample there are roughly 120,000 clones, with about 90% seen only once. The ten largest clones represent 8% to 10% of the sample.

This clonotype was sampled from an adult in good health. Here the sequenced sample was peripheral blood, taken on day 0 of AZD1222 vaccination.

Read as DNA, the sequence is TGTGCCAGCAGCCAAGCCCCCGGGGGGGCTGGAAACACCATATATTTT. Its translation is CASSQAPGGAGNTIYF. The rearranged chain carries TRBV3-1 (or the pseudogene TRBV3-2) and TRBJ1-3, with TRBD1 tentatively as D gene (5 bases match). V sheds 1 base and J sheds 2 bases, leaving 12 bases between their ends. Taken from the germline V gene (reference sequence), the CDR1 and CDR2 loops are LGHDT and YNNKEL. The CDR3 runs 16 residues from the cysteine to the phenylalanine. Only the CDR3 part of the read is kept: 48 bases, read in frame from the first base.